This T cell receptor (beta chain) was identified during a study of CD8 T cells in Susac syndrome. The authors sequenced TCR beta from blood CD8+ and CD4+ T cells. The RNA, roughly 0.5 to 1 ug, was put through reverse transcription using random hexamers. By means of immunoSEQ multiplex PCR, TCR beta CDR3 spanning 54 Vbeta and 13 Jbeta underwent amplification. TCRdb re-derived calls from the immunoSEQ multiplex PCR reads in MiXCR, one entry per CDR3 protein. The data show 160,000 or so distinct CDR3 sequences, 85% to 95% seen once. In this sample, this clonotype turned up once. The sequence was obtained from a human donor with Susac syndrome. Source material: CD4+ T cells from PBMCs.

CDR3 sequence (DNA): TGTGCCAGCAGTTTCGGGACACTGGGGAATCAGCCCCAGCATTTT. Translating it yields CASSFGTLGNQPQHF. J is TRBJ1-5 and V is TRBV12-3 or TRBV12-4; D possibly corresponds to TRBD1 (6 bases). This CDR3 region has 15 residues. The V gene lost 3 bases and the J gene lost 4 bases, with 13 bases spanning the gap.